Listed below are T cell receptor beta chains from one sample, sequenced in a study of blood T cell repertoires in COVID-19. Sequencing used immunoSEQ multiplex PCR; TCRdb keeps in-frame clones, though not all of them. The sample lists 100,000 or so clones; roughly 92% were seen once. Sequences were obtained from peripheral blood. The source of these receptors is a man aged 60 to 75 with acute or convalescent COVID-19. The CDR3 runs from the conserved cysteine through the conserved F or W. A D gene is named only where the DNA matches it firmly. Size tells how often a clone was seen (once, few, many) or the class of an expanded clone, and some rows leave it out.

d_call	clone_size	v_call	j_call	cdr3_aa	cdr3_nt
-	-	TRBV19	TRBJ1-1	CASSNPPEGRYTEAFF	TGTGCCAGTAGTAACCCCCCAGAGGGCCGGTACACTGAAGCTTTCTTT
TRBD2	-	TRBV7-2	TRBJ2-4	CASSLSYPSGGDIQYF	TGTGCCAGCAGCTTGAGCTACCCTAGCGGGGGGGACATTCAGTACTTC
TRBD2	-	TRBV6-2/TRBV6-3	TRBJ2-2	CASSQRAGGINTGELFF	TGTGCCAGCAGTCAAAGGGCGGGAGGGATAAACACCGGGGAGCTGTTTTTT
TRBD2	-	TRBV9	TRBJ2-2	CASSVGASGSTGELFF	TGTGCCAGCAGCGTAGGGGCTAGCGGGAGTACCGGGGAGCTGTTTTTT
TRBD1	once	TRBV24-1	TRBJ2-3	CATSPDRGSDTQYF	TGTGCCACCTCTCCGGACAGGGGCTCAGATACGCAGTATTTT
TRBD2	-	TRBV5-1	TRBJ2-2	CASSLATSGANTGELFF	TGCGCCAGCAGCTTGGCCACTAGCGGAGCGAACACCGGGGAGCTGTTTTTT
-	-	TRBV7-2	TRBJ2-2	CASSPYSGANTGELFF	TGTGCCAGCAGCCCATATAGCGGAGCGAACACCGGGGAGCTGTTTTTT
TRBD1	-	TRBV19	TRBJ1-1	CASSQGQVGEAFF	TGTGCCAGTAGTCAGGGACAGGTTGGTGAAGCTTTCTTT
TRBD1	-	TRBV15	TRBJ2-2	CATSSGDRVGTGELFF	TGTGCCACCAGCAGTGGGGACAGGGTGGGAACCGGGGAGCTGTTTTTT
-	-	TRBV29-1	TRBJ2-3	CSVERVDTQYF	TGCAGCGTTGAGAGGGTGGATACGCAGTATTTT
-	-	TRBV29-1	TRBJ2-2	CSVGGDGGELFF	TGCAGCGTTGGCGGGGACGGAGGGGAGCTGTTTTTT